Listed below are T cell receptor beta chains from one sample, sequenced in a study of T cell responses to AZD1222 COVID-19 vaccine. Data came from immunoSEQ multiplex PCR; TCRdb stores just in-frame clones and leaves some out. The data contain approximately 170,000 clones, roughly nine tenths of them singletons. The sequencing used peripheral blood, collected on day 0 of AZD1222 vaccination. The receptors were gathered from an adult in good health. Both conserved end residues are part of each CDR3. D genes are given only for firm matches. The size entry is marked missing in some rows and otherwise reads once, few, many or a size class.

TRBJ1-1	NA	TRBV6-5	NA	TGTGCCAGCAGTTCGAGGGTTGTCGCTTTCTTT	CASSSRVVAFF
TRBJ1-2	NA	TRBV12-3/TRBV12-4	NA	TGTGCCAGCAGCCGAGGGGGGGTTCGAGGCTACACCTTC	CASSRGGVRGYTF
TRBJ2-7	TRBD1	TRBV5-1	NA	TGCGCCAGCAGCTTTAGCGCAGGGGGAGACGAGCAGTACTTC	CASSFSAGGDEQYF
TRBJ2-5	NA	TRBV7-2	NA	TGTGCCAGCAGCTCACCCGGGAGCGGACAGACCCAAGAGACCCAGTACTTC	CASSSPGSGQTQETQYF
TRBJ2-2	TRBD2	TRBV11-3	NA	TGTGCCAGCAGCGCCTCATTTATTAGCGGGGGCGTGAACACCGGGGAGCTGTTTTTT	CASSASFISGGVNTGELFF
TRBJ1-2	NA	TRBV19	NA	TGTGCCAGTAGTATACAGGATGCCTATGGCTACACCTTC	CASSIQDAYGYTF
TRBJ2-7	NA	TRBV28	NA	TGTGCCAGCAGTTTGGGGGGCTACGAGCAGTACTTC	CASSLGGYEQYF
TRBJ1-6	NA	TRBV27	NA	TGTGCCAGCAGTTTTTTCCCGGGGACGGGTTCACCCCTCCACTTT	CASSFFPGTGSPLHF
TRBJ2-7	NA	TRBV5-1	NA	TGCGCCAGCAGCTTTGGCAGATCCTACGAGCAGTACTTC	CASSFGRSYEQYF
TRBJ1-3	NA	TRBV11-2	NA	TGTGCCAGCAGCTCCAGTCGGTCTGGAAACACCATATATTTT	CASSSSRSGNTIYF
TRBJ1-1	NA	TRBV19	few	TGTGCCAGTAGTATTGAACTAGGAGCTTTCTTT	CASSIELGAFF
TRBJ2-3	TRBD2	TRBV11-2	once	TGTGCCAGCACCGAGACTAGCGGGGGGAGAGAAGATACGCAGTATTTT	CASTETSGGREDTQYF
TRBJ2-5	NA	TRBV9	once	TGTGCCAGCAGCGTAGTCGGAGGGAGCCAAGAGACCCAGTACTTC	CASSVVGGSQETQYF
TRBJ1-5	NA	TRBV12-2	NA	TGTGCAAGTCGCTTACAGGGTATGCATCAGCCCCAGCATTTT	CASRLQGMHQPQHF
TRBJ1-4	NA	TRBV6-6	NA	TGTGCCAGCAGTTACCAGCGGGAGAGACTGTTTTTT	CASSYQRERLFF
TRBJ2-1	TRBD1	TRBV27	NA	TGTGCCAGCAGTTTATTCGCGGTGCGAGGGGGCTCCGCGGGTGAGCAGTTCTTC	CASSLFAVRGGSAGEQFF
TRBJ2-5	TRBD2	TRBV7-3	NA	TGTGCCAGCTCCTTAGCGGGGACTCCCTCGGAGACCCAGTACTTC	CASSLAGTPSETQYF
TRBJ1-1	NA	TRBV28	NA	TGTGCCAGCAGTTTACACATGAACACTGAAGCTTTCTTT	CASSLHMNTEAFF
TRBJ1-3	NA	TRBV9	NA	TGTGCCAGCAGCGTAGCGGGGTTTCTGGAAGGAAACACCATATATTTT	CASSVAGFLEGNTIYF
TRBJ2-4	TRBD1	TRBV27	once	TGTGCCAGCAGTTTGACAGGGGGCGACGACATTCAGTACTTC	CASSLTGGDDIQYF
TRBJ2-3	TRBD2	TRBV5-1	NA	TGCGCCAGCAGCTACGGGACTAGCGGGGGAGCAGATACGCAGTATTTT	CASSYGTSGGADTQYF
TRBJ1-5	NA	TRBV19	NA	TGTGCCAGTAGTTGGTACAGGAGCAATCAGCCCCAGCATTTT	CASSWYRSNQPQHF
TRBJ2-3	TRBD2	TRBV19	NA	TGTGCCAGTAGTAACCTAGCGGGGTCCCGTGATACGCAGTATTTT	CASSNLAGSRDTQYF
TRBJ1-3	NA	TRBV3-1/TRBV3-2	NA	TGTGCCAGCGGGGGGGGATACGGAAACACCATATATTTT	CASGGGYGNTIYF
TRBJ1-2	NA	TRBV5-4	NA	TGTGCCAGCAGCTTGGTAGCAGGGCGGAACTATGGCTACACCTTC	CASSLVAGRNYGYTF
TRBJ1-2	TRBD1	TRBV3-1/TRBV3-2	NA	TGTGCCAGCAGCCCCCGGGACAGGGAGCACTATGGCTACACCTTC	CASSPRDREHYGYTF
TRBJ2-1	TRBD2	TRBV28	NA	TGTGCCACCAAAATAGCGGGGGGGGACAATGAGCAGTTCTTC	CATKIAGGDNEQFF
TRBJ1-2	TRBD1	TRBV6-6	NA	TGTGCCAGCAATCGCACAGGGGGCGATCCCTCTAACTATGGCTACACCTTC	CASNRTGGDPSNYGYTF
TRBJ1-2	NA	TRBV2	NA	TGTGCCAGCAGTGCTCAGAGGATTGGGGTTAACTATGGCTACACCTTC	CASSAQRIGVNYGYTF